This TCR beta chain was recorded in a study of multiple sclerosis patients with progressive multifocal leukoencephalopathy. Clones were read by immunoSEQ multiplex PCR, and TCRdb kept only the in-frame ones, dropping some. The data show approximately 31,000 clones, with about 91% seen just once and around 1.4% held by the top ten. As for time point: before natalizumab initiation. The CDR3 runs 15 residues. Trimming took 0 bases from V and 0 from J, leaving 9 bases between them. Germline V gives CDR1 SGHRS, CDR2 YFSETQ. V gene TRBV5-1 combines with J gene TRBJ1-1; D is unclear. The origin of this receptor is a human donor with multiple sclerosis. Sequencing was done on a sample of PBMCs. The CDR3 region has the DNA TGCGCCAGCAGCTTGGAGGCTTCCATGAACACTGAAGCTTTCTTT. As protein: CASSLEASMNTEAFF.